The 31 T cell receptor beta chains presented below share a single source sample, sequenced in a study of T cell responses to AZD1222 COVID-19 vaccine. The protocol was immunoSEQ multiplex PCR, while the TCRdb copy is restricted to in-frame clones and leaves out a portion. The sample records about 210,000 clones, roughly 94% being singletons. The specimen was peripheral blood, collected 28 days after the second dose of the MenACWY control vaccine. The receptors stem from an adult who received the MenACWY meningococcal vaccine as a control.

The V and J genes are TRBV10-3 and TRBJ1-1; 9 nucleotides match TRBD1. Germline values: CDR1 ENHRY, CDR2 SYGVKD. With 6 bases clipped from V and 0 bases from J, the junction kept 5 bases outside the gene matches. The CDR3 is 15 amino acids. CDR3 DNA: TGTGCCATCAGACCGGGACAGGGTTTGAACACTGAAGCTTTCTTT. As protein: CAIRPGQGLNTEAFF.

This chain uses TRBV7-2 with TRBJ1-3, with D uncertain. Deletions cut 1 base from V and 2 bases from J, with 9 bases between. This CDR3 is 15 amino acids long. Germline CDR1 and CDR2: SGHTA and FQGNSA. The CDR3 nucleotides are TGTGCCAGCAGCTTAGTTGGCTCGGCTGGAAACACCATATATTTT. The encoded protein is CASSLVGSAGNTIYF.

CDR3 protein: CASSQGAPNTQYF. The DNA for the CDR3 is TGTGCCAGCAGCCAGGGAGCGCCCAATACGCAGTATTTT. This chain connects TRBV3-1 (or the pseudogene TRBV3-2) to TRBJ2-3; tentative D call: TRBD2 (5 bases). Trimming shortened V by 3 bases and J by 7 bases, and 11 bases separated the two germline ends. Germline V CDR1 and CDR2: LGHDT, YNNKEL (reference sequence). The CDR3 extends over 13 amino acids.

Here the CDR3 reads CASRRAGGYTEAFF. CDR3 DNA: TGTGCCAGCAGAAGGGCAGGGGGCTACACTGAAGCTTTCTTT. The genes are TRBV6-5 and TRBJ1-1; TRBD1 matches at 8 bases. Germline values: CDR1 MNHEY, CDR2 SVGAGI. The CDR3 spans 14 residues. Trimming at V came to 6 bases and at J to 3 bases, leaving 6 bases not matched to a gene.

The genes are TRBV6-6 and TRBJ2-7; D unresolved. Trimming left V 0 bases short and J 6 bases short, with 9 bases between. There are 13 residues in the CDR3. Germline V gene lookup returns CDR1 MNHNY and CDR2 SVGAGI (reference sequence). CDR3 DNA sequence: TGTGCCAGCAGTTACTCGAACGGGTTCGAGCAGTACTTC. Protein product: CASSYSNGFEQYF.

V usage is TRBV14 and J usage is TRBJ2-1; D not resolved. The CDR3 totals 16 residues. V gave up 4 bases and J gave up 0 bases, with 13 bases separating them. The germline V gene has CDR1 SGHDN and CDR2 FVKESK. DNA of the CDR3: TGTGCCAGCAGCCGGTCCCTCGCGATCTCCTACAATGAGCAGTTCTTC. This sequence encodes CASSRSLAISYNEQFF.

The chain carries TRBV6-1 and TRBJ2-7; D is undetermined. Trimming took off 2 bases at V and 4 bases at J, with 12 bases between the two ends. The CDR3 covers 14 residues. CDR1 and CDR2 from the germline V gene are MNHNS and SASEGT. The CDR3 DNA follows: TGTGCCAGCAGTGAAAGTACCGGACCTTACGAGCAGTACTTC. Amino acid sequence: CASSESTGPYEQYF.

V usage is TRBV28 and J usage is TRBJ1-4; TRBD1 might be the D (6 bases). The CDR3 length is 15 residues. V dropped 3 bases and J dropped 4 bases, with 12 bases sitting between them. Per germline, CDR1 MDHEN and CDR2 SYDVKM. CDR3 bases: TGTGCCAGCAGTTTCGGGGGGGCGGGTAATGAAAAACTGTTTTTT. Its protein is CASSFGGAGNEKLFF.

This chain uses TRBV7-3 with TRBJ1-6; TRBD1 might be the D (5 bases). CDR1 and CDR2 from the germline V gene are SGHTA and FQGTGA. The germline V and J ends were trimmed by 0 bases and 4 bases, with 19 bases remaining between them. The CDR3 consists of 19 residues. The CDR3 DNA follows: TGTGCCAGCAGCTTAACGCTGGAGTCGACAGAAAAATATAATTCACCCCTCCACTTT. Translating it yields CASSLTLESTEKYNSPLHF. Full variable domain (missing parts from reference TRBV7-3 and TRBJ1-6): GAGVSQTPSNKVTEKGKYVELRCDPISGHTALYWYRQSLGQGPEFLIYFQGTGAADDSGLPNDRFFAVRPEGSVSTLKIQRTERGDSAVYLCASSLTLESTEKYNSPLHFGNGTRLTVT.

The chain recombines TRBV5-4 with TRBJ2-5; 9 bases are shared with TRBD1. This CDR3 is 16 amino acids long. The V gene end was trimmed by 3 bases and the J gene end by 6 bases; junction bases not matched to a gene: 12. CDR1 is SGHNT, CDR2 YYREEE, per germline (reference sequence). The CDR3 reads CASSSTNDRGGKTQYF. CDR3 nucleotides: TGTGCCAGCAGCTCCACTAATGACAGGGGGGGAAAGACCCAGTACTTC.

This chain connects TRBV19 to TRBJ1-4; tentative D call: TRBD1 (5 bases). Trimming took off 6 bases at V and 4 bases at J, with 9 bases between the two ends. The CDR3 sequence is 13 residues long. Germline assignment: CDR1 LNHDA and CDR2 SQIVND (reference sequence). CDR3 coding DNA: TGTGCCAGTAGGGGGGACGGTAATGAAAAACTGTTTTTT. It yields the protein CASRGDGNEKLFF.

This CDR3 reads CASSPRGGNQETQYF. CDR3 nucleotides: TGTGCCAGCAGCCCACGGGGTGGGAACCAAGAGACCCAGTACTTC. This sequence joins TRBV7-9 and TRBJ2-5; D might be TRBD2 (5 bases). Germline V gene data show CDR1 as SEHNR and CDR2 as FQNEAQ (reference sequence). V gave up 5 bases and J gave up 0 bases, with 13 bases separating them. The CDR3 sequence is 15 residues long.

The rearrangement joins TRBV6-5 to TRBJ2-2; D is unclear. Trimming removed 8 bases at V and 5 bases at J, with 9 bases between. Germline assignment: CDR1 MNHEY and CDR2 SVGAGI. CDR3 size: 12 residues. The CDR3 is CASQETTGELFF. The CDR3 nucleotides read TGTGCCAGCCAGGAGACTACCGGGGAGCTGTTTTTT.

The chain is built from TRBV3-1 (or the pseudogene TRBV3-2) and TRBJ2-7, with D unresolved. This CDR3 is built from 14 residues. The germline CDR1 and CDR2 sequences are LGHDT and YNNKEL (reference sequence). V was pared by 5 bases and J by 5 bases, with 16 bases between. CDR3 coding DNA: TGTGCCAGCAGCGCAAACCATTTAGGGAACGAGCAGTACTTC. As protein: CASSANHLGNEQYF.

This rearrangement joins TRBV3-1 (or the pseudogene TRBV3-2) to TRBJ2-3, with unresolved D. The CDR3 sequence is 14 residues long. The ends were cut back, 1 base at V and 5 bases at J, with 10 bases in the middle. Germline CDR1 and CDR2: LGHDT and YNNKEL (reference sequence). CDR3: CASSQGPQLDTQYF. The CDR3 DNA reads TGTGCCAGCAGCCAAGGGCCCCAGCTAGATACGCAGTATTTT.

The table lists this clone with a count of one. DNA for the CDR3: TGTGCCAGCTCACCCTACTGGGGATCCAACACCGGGGAGCTGTTTTTT. Residues: CASSPYWGSNTGELFF. The gene calls are TRBV18 and TRBJ2-2, with unresolved D. The germline V gene encodes CDR1 KGHSH and CDR2 LQKENI. Trimming took 3 bases from V and 2 from J, leaving 13 bases between them. This CDR3 region has 16 residues.

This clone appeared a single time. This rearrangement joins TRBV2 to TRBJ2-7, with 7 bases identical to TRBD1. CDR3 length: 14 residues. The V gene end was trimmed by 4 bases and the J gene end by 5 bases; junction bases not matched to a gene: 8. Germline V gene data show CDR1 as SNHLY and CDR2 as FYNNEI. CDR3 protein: CASSGERGLDEQYF. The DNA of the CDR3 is TGTGCCAGCAGTGGGGAGAGGGGGCTGGACGAGCAGTACTTC. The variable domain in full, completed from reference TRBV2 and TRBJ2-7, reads EPEVTQTPSHQVTQMGQEVILRCVPISNHLYFYWYRQILGQKVEFLVSFYNNEISEKSEIFDDQFSVERPDGSNFTLKIRSTKLEDSAMYFCASSGERGLDEQYFGPGTRLTVT.

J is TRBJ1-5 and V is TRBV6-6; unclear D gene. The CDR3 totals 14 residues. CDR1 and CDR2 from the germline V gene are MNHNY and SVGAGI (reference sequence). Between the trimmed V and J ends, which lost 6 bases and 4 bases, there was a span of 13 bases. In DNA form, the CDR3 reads TGTGCCAGCAGCCGAGCCAGTATTAATCAGCCCCAGCATTTT. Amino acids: CASSRASINQPQHF.

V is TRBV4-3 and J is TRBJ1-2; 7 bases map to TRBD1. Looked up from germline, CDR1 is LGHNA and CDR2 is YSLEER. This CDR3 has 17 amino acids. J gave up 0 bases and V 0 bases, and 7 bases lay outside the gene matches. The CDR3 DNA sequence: TGCGCCAGCAGCCAAGATAGGACAGGAGATTCTAACTATGGCTACACCTTC. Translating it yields CASSQDRTGDSNYGYTF.

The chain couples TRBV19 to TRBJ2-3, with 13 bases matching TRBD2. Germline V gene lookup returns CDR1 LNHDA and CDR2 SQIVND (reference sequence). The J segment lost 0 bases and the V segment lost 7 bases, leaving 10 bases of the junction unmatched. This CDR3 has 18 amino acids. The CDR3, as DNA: TGTGCCAGTACCCTAGGGGGACTAGCGGGGCTTAGCACAGATACGCAGTATTTT. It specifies CASTLGGLAGLSTDTQYF.

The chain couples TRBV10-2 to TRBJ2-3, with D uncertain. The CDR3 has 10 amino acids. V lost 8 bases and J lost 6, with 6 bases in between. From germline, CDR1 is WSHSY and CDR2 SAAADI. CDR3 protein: CASESDTQYF. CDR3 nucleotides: TGCGCCAGCGAGTCTGATACGCAGTATTTT.

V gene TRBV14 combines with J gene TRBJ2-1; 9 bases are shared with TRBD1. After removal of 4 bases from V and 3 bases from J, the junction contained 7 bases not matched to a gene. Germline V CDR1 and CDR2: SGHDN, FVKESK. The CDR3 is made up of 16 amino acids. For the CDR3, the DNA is TGTGCCAGCAGCCGCGCCGGGACAGGGAGCTACAATGAGCAGTTCTTC. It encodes CASSRAGTGSYNEQFF.

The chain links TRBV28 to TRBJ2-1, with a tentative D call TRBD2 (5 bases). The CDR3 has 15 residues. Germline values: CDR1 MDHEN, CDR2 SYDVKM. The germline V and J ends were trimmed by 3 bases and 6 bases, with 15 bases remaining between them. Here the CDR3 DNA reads TGTGCCAGCAGTTTCCCGGGGATGGGTTCCAATGAGCAGTTCTTC. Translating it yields CASSFPGMGSNEQFF.

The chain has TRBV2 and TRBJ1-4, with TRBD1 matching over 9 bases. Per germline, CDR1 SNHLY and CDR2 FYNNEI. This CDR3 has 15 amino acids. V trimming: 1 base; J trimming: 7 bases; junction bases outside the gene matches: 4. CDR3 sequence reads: CASSEGTGDREKLFF. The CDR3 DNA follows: TGTGCCAGCAGTGAAGGGACAGGGGATCGTGAAAAACTGTTTTTT.

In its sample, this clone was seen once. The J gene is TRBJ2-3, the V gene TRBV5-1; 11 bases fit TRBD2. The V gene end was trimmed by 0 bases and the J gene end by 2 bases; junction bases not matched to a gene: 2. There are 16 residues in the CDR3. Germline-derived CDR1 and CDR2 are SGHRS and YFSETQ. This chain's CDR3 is CASSLGLAGSTDTQYF. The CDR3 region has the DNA TGCGCCAGCAGCTTGGGACTAGCGGGATCCACAGATACGCAGTATTTT.

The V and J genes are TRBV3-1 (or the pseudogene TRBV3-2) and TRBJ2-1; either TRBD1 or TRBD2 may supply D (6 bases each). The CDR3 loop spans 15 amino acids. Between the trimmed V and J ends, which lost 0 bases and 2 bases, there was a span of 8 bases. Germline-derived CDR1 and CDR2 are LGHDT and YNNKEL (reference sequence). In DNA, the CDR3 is TGTGCCAGCAGCCAAGATAGGGGGGCCTACAATGAGCAGTTCTTC. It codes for CASSQDRGAYNEQFF.

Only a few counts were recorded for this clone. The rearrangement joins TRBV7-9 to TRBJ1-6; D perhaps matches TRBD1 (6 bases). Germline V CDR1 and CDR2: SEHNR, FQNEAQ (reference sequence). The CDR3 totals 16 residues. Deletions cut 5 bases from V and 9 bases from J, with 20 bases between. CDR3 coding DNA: TGTGCCAGCAGCACGGGCCGGGACACGTCTTCTTCACCCCTCCACTTT. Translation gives CASSTGRDTSSSPLHF.

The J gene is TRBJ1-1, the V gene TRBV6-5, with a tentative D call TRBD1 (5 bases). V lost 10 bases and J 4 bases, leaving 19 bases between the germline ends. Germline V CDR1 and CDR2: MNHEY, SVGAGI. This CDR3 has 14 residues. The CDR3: CATAPRAQGTEAFF. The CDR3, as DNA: TGTGCCACAGCACCCAGGGCTCAGGGCACTGAAGCTTTCTTT.

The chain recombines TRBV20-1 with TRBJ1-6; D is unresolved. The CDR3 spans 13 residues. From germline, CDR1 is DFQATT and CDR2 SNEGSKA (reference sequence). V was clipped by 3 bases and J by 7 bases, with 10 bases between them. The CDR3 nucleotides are TGCAGTGCTAGTGCCCCGGAAAATTCACCCCTCCACTTT. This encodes CSASAPENSPLHF.

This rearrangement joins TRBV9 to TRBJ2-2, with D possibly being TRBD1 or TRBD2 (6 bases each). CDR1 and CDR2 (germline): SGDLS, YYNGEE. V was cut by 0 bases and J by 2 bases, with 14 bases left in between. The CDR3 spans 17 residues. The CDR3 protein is CASSVGQDYGNTGELFF. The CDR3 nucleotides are TGTGCCAGCAGCGTAGGACAGGACTATGGTAACACCGGGGAGCTGTTTTTT.

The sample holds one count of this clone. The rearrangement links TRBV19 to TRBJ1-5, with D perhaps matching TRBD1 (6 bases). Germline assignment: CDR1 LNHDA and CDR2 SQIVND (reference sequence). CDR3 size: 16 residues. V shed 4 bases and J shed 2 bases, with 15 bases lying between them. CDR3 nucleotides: TGTGCCAGTAGTAGGAGGACAGTCAAGGGCAATCAGCCCCAGCATTTT. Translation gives CASSRRTVKGNQPQHF.